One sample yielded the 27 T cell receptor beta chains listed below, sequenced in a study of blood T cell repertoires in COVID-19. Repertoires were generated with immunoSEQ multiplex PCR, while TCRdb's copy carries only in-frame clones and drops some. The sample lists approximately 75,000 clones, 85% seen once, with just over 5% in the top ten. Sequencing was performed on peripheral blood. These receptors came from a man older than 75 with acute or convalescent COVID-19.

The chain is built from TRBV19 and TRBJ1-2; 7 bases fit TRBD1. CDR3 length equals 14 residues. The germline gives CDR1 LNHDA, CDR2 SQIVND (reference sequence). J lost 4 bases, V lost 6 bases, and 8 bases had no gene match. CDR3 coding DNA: TGTGCCAGTAGCTCCTTTCGGGACAGCTATGGCTACACCTTC. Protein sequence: CASSSFRDSYGYTF.

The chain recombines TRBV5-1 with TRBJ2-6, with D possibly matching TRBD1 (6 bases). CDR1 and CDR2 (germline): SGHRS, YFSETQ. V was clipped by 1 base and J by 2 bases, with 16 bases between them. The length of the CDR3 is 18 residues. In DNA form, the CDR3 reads TGCGCCAGCAGCTTGTTGGGGCCCCAGGGGACTGGGGCCAACGTCCTGACTTTC. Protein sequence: CASSLLGPQGTGANVLTF. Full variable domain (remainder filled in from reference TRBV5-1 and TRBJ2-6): KAGVTQTPRYLIKTRGQQVTLSCSPISGHRSVSWYQQTPGQGLQFLFEYFSETQRNKGNFPGRFSGRQFSNSRSEMNVSTLELGDSALYLCASSLLGPQGTGANVLTFGAGSRLTVL.

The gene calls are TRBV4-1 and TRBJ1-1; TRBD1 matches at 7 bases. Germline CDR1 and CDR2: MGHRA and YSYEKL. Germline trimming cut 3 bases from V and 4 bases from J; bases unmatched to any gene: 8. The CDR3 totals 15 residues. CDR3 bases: TGCGCCAGCAGCCAGGTGAGGGGGCGCGGCACTGAAGCTTTCTTT. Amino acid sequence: CASSQVRGRGTEAFF.

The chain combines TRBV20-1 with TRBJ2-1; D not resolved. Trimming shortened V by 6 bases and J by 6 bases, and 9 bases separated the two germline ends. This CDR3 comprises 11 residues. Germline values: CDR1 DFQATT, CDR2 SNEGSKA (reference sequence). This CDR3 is CSATRANEQFF. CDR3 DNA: TGCAGTGCCACCCGAGCCAATGAGCAGTTCTTC.

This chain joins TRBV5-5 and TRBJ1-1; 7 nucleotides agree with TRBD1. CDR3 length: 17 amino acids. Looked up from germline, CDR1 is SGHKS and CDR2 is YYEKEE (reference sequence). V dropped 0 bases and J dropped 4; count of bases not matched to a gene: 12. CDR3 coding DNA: TGTGCCAGCAGCTTGGACCTCCGGACAGGAATCATCACTGAAGCTTTCTTT. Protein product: CASSLDLRTGIITEAFF.

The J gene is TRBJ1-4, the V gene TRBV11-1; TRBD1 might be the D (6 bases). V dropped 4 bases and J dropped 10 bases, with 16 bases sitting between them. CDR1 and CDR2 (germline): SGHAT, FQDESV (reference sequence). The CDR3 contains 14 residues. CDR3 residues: CASSSRDTSGKLFF. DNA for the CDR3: TGTGCCAGCAGCTCCCGGGACACAAGTGGAAAACTGTTTTTT. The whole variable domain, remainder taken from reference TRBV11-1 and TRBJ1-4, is EAEVAQSPRYKITEKSQAVAFWCDPISGHATLYWYRQILGQGPELLVQFQDESVVDDSQLPKDRFSAERLKGVDSTLKIQPAELGDSAMYLCASSSRDTSGKLFFGSGTQLSVL.

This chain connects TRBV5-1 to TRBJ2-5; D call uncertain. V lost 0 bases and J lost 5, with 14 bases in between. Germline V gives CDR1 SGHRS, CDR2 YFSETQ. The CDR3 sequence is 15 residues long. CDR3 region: CASSLVSKSGETQYF. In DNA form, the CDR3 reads TGCGCCAGCAGCTTGGTGTCGAAGTCCGGGGAGACCCAGTACTTC. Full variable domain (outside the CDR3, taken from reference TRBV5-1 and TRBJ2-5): KAGVTQTPRYLIKTRGQQVTLSCSPISGHRSVSWYQQTPGQGLQFLFEYFSETQRNKGNFPGRFSGRQFSNSRSEMNVSTLELGDSALYLCASSLVSKSGETQYFGPGTRLLVL.

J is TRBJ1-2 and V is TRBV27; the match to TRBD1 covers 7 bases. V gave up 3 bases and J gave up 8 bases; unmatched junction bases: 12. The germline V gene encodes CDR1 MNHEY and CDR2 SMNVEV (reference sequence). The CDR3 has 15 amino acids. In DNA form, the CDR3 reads TGTGCCAGCAGTTTTTGGGGCGAGGGGGCGGGAGGCTACACCTTC. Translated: CASSFWGEGAGGYTF.

The CDR3 region has the DNA TGTGCCAGCAGTCCCAGGGGGCTGTACTATGGCTACACCTTC. Translation: CASSPRGLYYGYTF. This chain connects TRBV27 to TRBJ1-2; 8 positions agree with TRBD1. With 5 bases clipped from V and 3 bases from J, the junction kept 5 bases outside the gene matches. The CDR3 is 14 residues long. Germline V gene data show CDR1 as MNHEY and CDR2 as SMNVEV (reference sequence).

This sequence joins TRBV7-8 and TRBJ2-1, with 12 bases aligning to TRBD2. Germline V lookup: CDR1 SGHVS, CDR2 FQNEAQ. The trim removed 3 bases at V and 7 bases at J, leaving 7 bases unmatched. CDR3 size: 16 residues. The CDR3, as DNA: TGTGCCAGCAGCTTCGAAACTAGCGGGGGGCGGAATGAGCAGTTCTTC. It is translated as CASSFETSGGRNEQFF. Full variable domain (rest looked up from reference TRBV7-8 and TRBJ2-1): GAGVSQSPRYKVAKRGQDVALRCDPISGHVSLFWYQQALGQGPEFLTYFQNEAQLDKSGLPSDRFFAERPEGSVSTLKIQRTQQEDSAVYLCASSFETSGGRNEQFFGPGTRLTVL.

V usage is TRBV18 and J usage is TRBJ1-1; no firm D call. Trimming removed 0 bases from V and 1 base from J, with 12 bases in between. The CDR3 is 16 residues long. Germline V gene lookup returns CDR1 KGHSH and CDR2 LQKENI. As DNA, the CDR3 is TGTGCCAGCTCACCACCTCCGGCGGAGGCGAACACTGAAGCTTTCTTT. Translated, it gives CASSPPPAEANTEAFF.

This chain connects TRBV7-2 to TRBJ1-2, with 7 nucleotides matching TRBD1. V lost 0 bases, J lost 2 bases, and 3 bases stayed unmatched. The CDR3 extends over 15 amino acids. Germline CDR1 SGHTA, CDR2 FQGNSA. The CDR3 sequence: CASSLAWTGNYGYTF. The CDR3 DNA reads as TGTGCCAGCAGCTTAGCTTGGACAGGCAACTATGGCTACACCTTC.

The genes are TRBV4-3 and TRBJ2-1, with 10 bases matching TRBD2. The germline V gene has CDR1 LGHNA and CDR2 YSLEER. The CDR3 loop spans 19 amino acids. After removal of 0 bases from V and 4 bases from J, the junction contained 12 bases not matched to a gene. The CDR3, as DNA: TGCGCCAGCAGCCAAGAAGGGATTAGCGGGAGGCTGGGTTACAATGAGCAGTTCTTC. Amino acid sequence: CASSQEGISGRLGYNEQFF.

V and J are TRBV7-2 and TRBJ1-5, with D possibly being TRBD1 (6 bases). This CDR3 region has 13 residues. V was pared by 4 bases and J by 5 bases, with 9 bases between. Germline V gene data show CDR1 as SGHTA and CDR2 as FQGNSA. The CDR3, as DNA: TGTGCCAGCAGCTCACAGGGAGATCAGCCCCAGCATTTT. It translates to CASSSQGDQPQHF.

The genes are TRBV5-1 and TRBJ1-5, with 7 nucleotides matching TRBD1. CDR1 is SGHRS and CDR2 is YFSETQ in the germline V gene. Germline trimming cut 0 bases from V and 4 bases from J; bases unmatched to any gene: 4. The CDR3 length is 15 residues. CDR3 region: CASSLETGNNQPQHF. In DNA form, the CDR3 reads TGCGCCAGCAGCTTGGAGACAGGGAATAATCAGCCCCAGCATTTT.

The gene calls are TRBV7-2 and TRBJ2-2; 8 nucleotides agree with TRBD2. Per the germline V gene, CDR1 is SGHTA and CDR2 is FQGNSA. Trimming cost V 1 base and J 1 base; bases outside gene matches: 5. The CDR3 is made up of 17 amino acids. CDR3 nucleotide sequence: TGTGCCAGCAGCTTAGTCGGGCTAGCGGGGAACACCGGGGAGCTGTTTTTT. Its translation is CASSLVGLAGNTGELFF.

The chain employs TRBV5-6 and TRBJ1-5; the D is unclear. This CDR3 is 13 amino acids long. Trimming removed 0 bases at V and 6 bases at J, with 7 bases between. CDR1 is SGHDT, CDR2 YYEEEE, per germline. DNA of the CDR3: TGTGCCAGCAGCTTGGGGGAGGCTCAGCCCCAGCATTTT. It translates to CASSLGEAQPQHF.

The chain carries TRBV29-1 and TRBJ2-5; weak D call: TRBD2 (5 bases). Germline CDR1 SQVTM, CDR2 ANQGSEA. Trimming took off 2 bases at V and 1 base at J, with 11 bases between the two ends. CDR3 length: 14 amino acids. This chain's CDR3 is CSVEPSGTQETQYF. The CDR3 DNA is TGCAGCGTTGAACCCAGCGGAACCCAAGAGACCCAGTACTTC.

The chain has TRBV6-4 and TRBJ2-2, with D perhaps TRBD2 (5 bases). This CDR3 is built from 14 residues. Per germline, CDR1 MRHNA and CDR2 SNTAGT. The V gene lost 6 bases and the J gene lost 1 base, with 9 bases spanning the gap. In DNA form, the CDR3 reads TGTGCCAGCAGGGGAGTTTGGAACACCGGGGAGCTGTTTTTT. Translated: CASRGVWNTGELFF.

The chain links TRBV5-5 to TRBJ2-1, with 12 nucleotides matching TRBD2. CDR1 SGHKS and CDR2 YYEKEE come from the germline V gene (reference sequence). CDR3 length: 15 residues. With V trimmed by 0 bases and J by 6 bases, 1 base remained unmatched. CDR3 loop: CASSLGLAGVNEQFF. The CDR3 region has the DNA TGTGCCAGCAGCTTGGGACTAGCGGGAGTCAATGAGCAGTTCTTC.

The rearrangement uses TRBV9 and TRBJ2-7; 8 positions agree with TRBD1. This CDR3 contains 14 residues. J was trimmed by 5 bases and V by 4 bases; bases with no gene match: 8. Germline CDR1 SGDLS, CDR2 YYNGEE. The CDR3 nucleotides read TGTGCCAGCAGCCAACGACAGGGGTCGGACGAGCAGTACTTC. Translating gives CASSQRQGSDEQYF.

In nucleotides, the CDR3 is TGTGCCAGCAGCTACAAAAGACCGGGACAGGGAGATGAAAAACTGTTTTTT. Translation: CASSYKRPGQGDEKLFF. The chain is built from TRBV7-2 and TRBJ1-4; 9 bases are a match to TRBD1. The ends lost 4 bases at V and 6 bases at J; junction bases unmatched: 12. Germline V lookup: CDR1 SGHTA, CDR2 FQGNSA. This CDR3 is built from 17 residues.

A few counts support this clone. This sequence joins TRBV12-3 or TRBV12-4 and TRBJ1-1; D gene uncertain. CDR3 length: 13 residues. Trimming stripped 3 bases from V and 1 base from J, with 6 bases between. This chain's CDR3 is CASSFRENTEAFF. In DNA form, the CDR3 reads TGTGCCAGCAGTTTTAGAGAGAACACTGAAGCTTTCTTT.

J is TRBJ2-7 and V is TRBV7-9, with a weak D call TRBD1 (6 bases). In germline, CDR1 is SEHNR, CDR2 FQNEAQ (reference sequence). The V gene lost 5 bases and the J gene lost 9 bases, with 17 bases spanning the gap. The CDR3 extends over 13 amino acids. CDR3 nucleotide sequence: TGTGCCAGCAGCCCTACAGGGATTTCGGGGCAGTACTTC. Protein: CASSPTGISGQYF.

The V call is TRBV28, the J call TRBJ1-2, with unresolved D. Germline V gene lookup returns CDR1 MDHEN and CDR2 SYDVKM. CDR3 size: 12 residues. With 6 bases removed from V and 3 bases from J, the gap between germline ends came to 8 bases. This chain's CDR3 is CASRTGDYGYTF. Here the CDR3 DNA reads TGTGCCAGCAGAACCGGGGACTATGGCTACACCTTC.

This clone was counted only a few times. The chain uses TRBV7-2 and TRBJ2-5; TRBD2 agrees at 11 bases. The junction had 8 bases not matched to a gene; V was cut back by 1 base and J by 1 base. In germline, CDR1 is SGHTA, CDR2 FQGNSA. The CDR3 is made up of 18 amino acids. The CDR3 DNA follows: TGTGCCAGCAGCTTAGGGCGGCGGACTAGCGGGTTCCAAGAGACCCAGTACTTC. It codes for CASSLGRRTSGFQETQYF.

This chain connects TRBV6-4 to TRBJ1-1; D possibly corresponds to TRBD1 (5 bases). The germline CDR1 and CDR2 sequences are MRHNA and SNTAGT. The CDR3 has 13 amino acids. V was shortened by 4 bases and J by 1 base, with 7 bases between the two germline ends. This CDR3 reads CASSAGPNTEAFF. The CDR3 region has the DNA TGTGCCAGCAGTGCAGGGCCGAACACTGAAGCTTTCTTT.